One sample yielded the 28 T cell receptor beta chains listed below, sequenced in a study of cytomegalovirus exposure and HLA in healthy donors. Both 60 Vbeta primers and 13 Jbeta primers went into the PCR. Measured with immunoSEQ multiplex PCR; TCRdb has only the in-frame clones, and not every one. The table lists 150,000 to 200,000 clones, 65% to 85% of them singletons. The sample was PBMCs. The source of these receptors is a woman aged 30 to 39 in good health and CMV-seropositive.

The chain carries TRBV6-5 and TRBJ1-2, with D unclear. Trimming shortened V by 7 bases and J by 5 bases, and 11 bases separated the two germline ends. Germline V gives CDR1 MNHEY, CDR2 SVGAGI. This CDR3 region has 12 residues. Here the CDR3 reads CASISATYGYTF. CDR3 DNA: TGTGCCAGCATCTCCGCAACTTATGGCTACACCTTC.

This chain links TRBV5-1 with TRBJ2-1; 8 bases fit TRBD2. This CDR3 has 15 amino acids. V lost 0 bases to trimming and J lost 2 bases; unmatched junction nucleotides: 1. CDR1 and CDR2 from the germline V gene are SGHRS and YFSETQ. CDR3 residues: CASSLAGGTYNEQFF. CDR3 DNA: TGCGCCAGCAGCTTGGCGGGGGGGACCTACAATGAGCAGTTCTTC.

The chain combines TRBV21-1 with TRBJ1-1. TRBV21-1 is termed a pseudogene. The CDR3 consists of 12 residues. The CDR3 coding sequence is TGTGCCAGCTCGAGTGCCGTGGCTGAAGCTTTCTTT. The encoded protein is CASSSAVAEAFF.

CDR3 coding DNA: TGCAGCGCACTGGGACTCCGGGACAGGTACGAGCAGTACTTC. Its translation is CSALGLRDRYEQYF. V gene TRBV29-1 combines with J gene TRBJ2-7; TRBD1 agrees at 8 bases. V lost 7 bases and J lost 4; bases outside the gene matches: 12. Germline V CDR1 and CDR2: SQVTM, ANQGSEA. CDR3 size: 14 residues.

This clone was counted a few times. This chain connects TRBV10-2 to TRBJ1-2; 10 bases are shared with TRBD1. J was trimmed by 7 bases and V by 2 bases; bases with no gene match: 10. Germline CDR1 and CDR2: WSHSY and SAAADI. The CDR3 extends over 16 amino acids. The CDR3 bases are TGCGCCAGCAGTGAGAAGGCCGGGACAGGGGCAGGTGGCTACACCTTC. Residues: CASSEKAGTGAGGYTF.

The chain joins TRBV2 to TRBJ2-7; 7 bases are shared with TRBD2. This CDR3 has 13 amino acids. CDR1 is SNHLY and CDR2 is FYNNEI in the germline V gene. Losses at the gene ends were 6 bases for V and 5 bases for J; bases not matched to a gene: 7. This chain's CDR3 is CASRGAGLDEQYF. The CDR3 region has the DNA TGTGCCAGCAGAGGAGCGGGACTTGACGAGCAGTACTTC.

The CDR3 region has the DNA TGTGCCAGCAGCTTGTCGCTGGGACAGCTTATCTATGGCTACACCTTC. Translating it yields CASSLSLGQLIYGYTF. The rearrangement uses TRBV5-6 and TRBJ1-2; TRBD1 matches at 7 bases. CDR3 size: 16 residues. Germline values: CDR1 SGHDT, CDR2 YYEEEE. The ends lost 1 base at V and 4 bases at J; junction bases unmatched: 10.

V gene TRBV7-9 combines with J gene TRBJ2-7, with D unclear. The CDR3 is made up of 12 amino acids. Germline V lookup: CDR1 SEHNR, CDR2 FQNEAQ (reference sequence). The V and J ends lost 11 bases and 0 bases respectively, with 11 bases between them. The CDR3 spells CACGDSSYEQYF. The CDR3 DNA sequence: TGTGCCTGTGGAGATAGCTCCTACGAGCAGTACTTC.

In this sample, this clone turned up once. The gene calls are TRBV19 and TRBJ2-7; weak D call: TRBD2 (6 bases). V dropped 8 bases and J dropped 1 base, with 15 bases sitting between them. There are 14 residues in the CDR3. Looked up from germline, CDR1 is LNHDA and CDR2 is SQIVND (reference sequence). As DNA, the CDR3 is TGTGCCAGTGGGCATCGAGGAGGGTCCTACGAGCAGTACTTC. Protein product: CASGHRGGSYEQYF.

The chain carries TRBV13 and TRBJ2-7; unclear D gene. The CDR3 is made up of 14 amino acids. Germline V gives CDR1 PRHDT, CDR2 FYEKMQ (reference sequence). Trimming took 5 bases from V and 5 from J, leaving 16 bases between them. CDR3 DNA sequence: TGTGCCAGCAGCCTAAGAAAAGAGGAGAACGAGCAGTACTTC. Translated, it gives CASSLRKEENEQYF. The complete variable domain, with remaining parts taken from reference TRBV13 and TRBJ2-7, reads AAGVIQSPRHLIKEKRETATLKCYPIPRHDTVYWYQQGPGQDPQFLISFYEKMQSDKGSIPDRFSAQQFSDYHSELNMSSLELGDSALYFCASSLRKEENEQYFGPGTRLTVT.

This chain uses TRBV5-1 with TRBJ2-6, with 7 bases fitting TRBD2. V dropped 0 bases and J dropped 2; count of bases not matched to a gene: 8. CDR1 is SGHRS and CDR2 is YFSETQ in the germline V gene. The CDR3 contains 18 residues. In DNA form, the CDR3 reads TGCGCCAGCAGCTTGGCCTTCGGGAGGTTCGCTGGGGCCAACGTCCTGACTTTC. The encoded protein is CASSLAFGRFAGANVLTF.

The V and J genes are TRBV25-1 and TRBJ1-4, with a tentative D call TRBD1 (6 bases). V lost 4 bases and J lost 7, with 13 bases in between. The CDR3 is 14 residues long. CDR1 and CDR2 (germline): MGHDK, SYGVNS. The CDR3 sequence: CASSVGAVAEKLFF. The CDR3, as DNA: TGTGCCAGCAGTGTGGGGGCTGTAGCTGAAAAACTGTTTTTT.

The chain uses TRBV25-1 and TRBJ1-2; a possible D gene is TRBD1 (6 bases). Germline V gives CDR1 MGHDK, CDR2 SYGVNS. The CDR3 extends over 13 amino acids. V was cut by 5 bases and J by 10 bases, with 17 bases left in between. The CDR3 loop reads CASSRLGTLTYTF. DNA for the CDR3: TGTGCCAGCAGTCGGTTGGGGACACTGACCTACACCTTC.

This chain joins TRBV19 and TRBJ2-7, with 7 positions matching TRBD1. The CDR3 is 13 amino acids. With 8 bases clipped from V and 1 base from J, the junction kept 5 bases outside the gene matches. From germline, CDR1 is LNHDA and CDR2 SQIVND (reference sequence). DNA of the CDR3: TGTGCCAGTCAGGGACAGAATTCCTACGAGCAGTACTTC. Translation gives CASQGQNSYEQYF.

There are a few counts of this clone. CDR3 coding DNA: TGTGCCAGCAGTCAGTCCGGACTAGCGGGTTTGCAGTACTTC. It translates to CASSQSGLAGLQYF. The chain joins TRBV25-1 to TRBJ2-7, with 11 bases fitting TRBD2. CDR1 is MGHDK, CDR2 SYGVNS, per germline. Unmatched junction bases numbered 9, after V lost 5 bases and J lost 9 bases. CDR3 size: 14 residues.

The rearrangement uses TRBV5-1 and TRBJ2-5; D might be TRBD2 (6 bases). The V end was cut by 0 bases, the J end by 2 bases, with 11 bases between. The germline gives CDR1 SGHRS, CDR2 YFSETQ. The length of the CDR3 is 15 residues. The CDR3 DNA reads as TGCGCCAGCAGCTTGGAACTAGCCTTACAAGAGACCCAGTACTTC. As protein: CASSLELALQETQYF.

The rearrangement uses TRBV28 and TRBJ1-1; D remains ambiguous. V lost 7 bases and J 1 base, leaving 13 bases between the germline ends. Germline V gene sequence: CDR1 MDHEN, CDR2 SYDVKM. CDR3 length: 14 amino acids. CDR3 in amino acids: CASKETPANTEAFF. The CDR3 bases are TGTGCCAGCAAAGAAACTCCCGCGAACACTGAAGCTTTCTTT.

This clone turned up a few times. The chain links TRBV27 to TRBJ2-1; 16 nucleotides agree with TRBD2. This CDR3 comprises 15 residues. The V gene's germline CDR1 is MNHEY and CDR2 SMNVEV (reference sequence). The V and J ends lost 11 bases and 5 bases, in that order; junction bases with no gene match: 6. Here the CDR3 DNA reads TGTGCCTGCGCGGGACTAGCGGGAGGGGACAATGAGCAGTTCTTC. This gives the protein CACAGLAGGDNEQFF.

J is TRBJ1-2 and V is TRBV15, with D unclear. The CDR3 consists of 13 residues. Germline V CDR1 and CDR2: LNHNV, YYDKDF (reference sequence). With 2 bases removed from V and 2 bases from J, the gap between germline ends came to 6 bases. The CDR3 DNA is TGTGCCACCAGCAGAACAACGAACTATGGCTACACCTTC. Protein: CATSRTTNYGYTF.

The rearrangement uses TRBV10-2 and TRBJ2-7; 11 bases fit TRBD1. CDR1 WSHSY and CDR2 SAAADI come from the germline V gene. Trimming took 2 bases from V and 3 from J; bases not matched to a gene: 3. The CDR3 contains 15 residues. CDR3: CASSETGQGGYEQYF. The CDR3 DNA follows: TGCGCCAGCAGTGAGACGGGACAGGGGGGCTACGAGCAGTACTTC.

The chain has TRBV4-2 and TRBJ2-5, with 10 nucleotides matching TRBD2. Germline-derived CDR1 and CDR2 are LGHNA and YNFKEQ. The CDR3 is 18 amino acids. J gave up 2 bases and V 0 bases, and 9 bases lay outside the gene matches. The DNA for the CDR3 is TGTGCCAGCAGCCAAGATGGCCGACTAGCGGGCAAACAAGAGACCCAGTACTTC. This translates into CASSQDGRLAGKQETQYF.

The chain joins TRBV4-1 to TRBJ2-6, with 7 bases that match TRBD2. The V gene end was trimmed by 3 bases and the J gene end by 1 base; junction bases not matched to a gene: 3. The CDR3 is 16 residues long. Germline values: CDR1 MGHRA, CDR2 YSYEKL. CDR3 DNA: TGCGCCAGCAGCCAGGGGGAGGGGTCTGGGGCCAACGTCCTGACTTTC. Its protein product is CASSQGEGSGANVLTF.

This chain links TRBV29-1 with TRBJ2-7; perhaps TRBD1 as D (5 bases). V lost 2 bases, J lost 1 base, and 6 bases lay in between. CDR1 is SQVTM and CDR2 is ANQGSEA in the germline V gene. The CDR3 is 12 residues long. This CDR3 reads CSVEQGSYEQYF. CDR3 DNA: TGCAGCGTTGAACAGGGTTCCTACGAGCAGTACTTC.

The chain is built from TRBV5-1 and TRBJ2-3; TRBD2 aligns across 12 bases. Germline-derived CDR1 and CDR2 are SGHRS and YFSETQ. This CDR3 has 18 residues. The V segment lost 0 bases and the J segment 3 bases; nucleotides outside the gene matches: 8. The DNA of the CDR3 is TGCGCCAGCAGCTTGGGACTAGCGGGAGCCTTGAAAACAGATACGCAGTATTTT. Encoded protein: CASSLGLAGALKTDTQYF.

The J gene is TRBJ2-7, the V gene TRBV9; 7 bases agree with TRBD1. With 2 bases clipped from V and 5 bases from J, the junction kept 10 bases outside the gene matches. The CDR3 spans 15 residues. CDR1 is SGDLS and CDR2 is YYNGEE in the germline V gene. Here the CDR3 reads CASSVRQGRTDEQYF. CDR3 coding DNA: TGTGCCAGCAGCGTGCGACAGGGCCGGACGGACGAGCAGTACTTC.

This clone was detected only once. The chain combines TRBV5-4 with TRBJ2-4; TRBD1 matches 9 bases. CDR3 length: 13 amino acids. The V segment lost 3 bases and the J segment 6 bases; nucleotides outside the gene matches: 1. CDR1 and CDR2 from the germline V gene are SGHNT and YYREEE (reference sequence). The CDR3 region has the DNA TGTGCCAGCAGCTCGGGACAGGGAAACATTCAGTACTTC. Amino acid sequence: CASSSGQGNIQYF.

J is TRBJ1-2 and V is TRBV4-3; TRBD1 agrees at 8 bases. Trimming removed 2 bases from V and 3 bases from J; junction bases left unmatched: 11. Germline CDR1 reads LGHNA; CDR2 reads YSLEER. The CDR3 loop spans 17 amino acids. CDR3 coding DNA: TGCGCCAGCAGCCAAACGGCAGGGGGCCGGAAATACTATGGCTACACCTTC. This translates into CASSQTAGGRKYYGYTF.

This rearrangement joins TRBV6-5 to TRBJ1-1; D is perhaps TRBD1 (5 bases). The CDR3 is 13 residues long. In germline, CDR1 is MNHEY, CDR2 SVGAGI. V lost 5 bases and J 5 bases, leaving 12 bases between the germline ends. CDR3 region: CASSEYRYTEAFF. DNA for the CDR3: TGTGCCAGCAGTGAATACAGGTATACTGAAGCTTTCTTT.